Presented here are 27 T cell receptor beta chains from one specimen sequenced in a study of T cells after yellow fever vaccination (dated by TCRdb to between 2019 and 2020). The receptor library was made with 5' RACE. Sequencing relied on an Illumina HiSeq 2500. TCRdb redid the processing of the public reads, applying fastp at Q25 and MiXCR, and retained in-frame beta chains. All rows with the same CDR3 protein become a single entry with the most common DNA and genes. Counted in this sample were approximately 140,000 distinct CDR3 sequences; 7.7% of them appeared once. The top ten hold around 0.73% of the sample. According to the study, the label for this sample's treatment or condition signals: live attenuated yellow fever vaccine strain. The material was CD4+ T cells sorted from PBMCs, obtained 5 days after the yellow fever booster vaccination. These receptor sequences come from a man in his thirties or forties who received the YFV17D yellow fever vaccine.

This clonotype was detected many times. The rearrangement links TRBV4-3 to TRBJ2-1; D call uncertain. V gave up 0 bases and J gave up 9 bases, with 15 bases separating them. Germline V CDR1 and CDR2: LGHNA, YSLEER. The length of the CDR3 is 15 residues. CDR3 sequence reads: CASSQEVLASSEQFF. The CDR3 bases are TGCGCCAGCAGCCAAGAGGTCCTGGCCAGTAGTGAGCAGTTCTTC.

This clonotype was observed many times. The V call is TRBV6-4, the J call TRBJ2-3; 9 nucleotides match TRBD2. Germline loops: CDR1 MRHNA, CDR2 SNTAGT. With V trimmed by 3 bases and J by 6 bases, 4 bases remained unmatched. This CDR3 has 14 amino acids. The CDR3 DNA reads TGTGCCAGCAGTGAGGCGGGAGGGCTTGATACGCAGTATTTT. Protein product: CASSEAGGLDTQYF.

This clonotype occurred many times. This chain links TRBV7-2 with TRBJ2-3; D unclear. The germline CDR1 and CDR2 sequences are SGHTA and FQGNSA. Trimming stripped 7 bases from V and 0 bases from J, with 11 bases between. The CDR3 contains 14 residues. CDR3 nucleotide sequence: TGTGCCAGCAAAAGCCACGGTAGCACAGATACGCAGTATTTT. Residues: CASKSHGSTDTQYF. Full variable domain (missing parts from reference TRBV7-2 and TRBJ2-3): GAGVSQSPSNKVTEKGKDVELRCDPISGHTALYWYRQSLGQGLEFLIYFQGNSAPDKSGLPSDRFSAERTGGSVSTLTIQRTQQEDSAVYLCASKSHGSTDTQYFGPGTRLTVL.

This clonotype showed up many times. CDR3 nucleotides: TGTGCCAGCAGCCGCGAGCTCGCAGATACGCAGTATTTT. As protein: CASSRELADTQYF. The chain has TRBV3-1 and TRBJ2-3; D remains ambiguous. CDR1 is LGHDT, CDR2 YNNKEL, per germline (reference sequence). Trimming removed 4 bases at V and 4 bases at J, with 9 bases between. The CDR3 has 13 amino acids.

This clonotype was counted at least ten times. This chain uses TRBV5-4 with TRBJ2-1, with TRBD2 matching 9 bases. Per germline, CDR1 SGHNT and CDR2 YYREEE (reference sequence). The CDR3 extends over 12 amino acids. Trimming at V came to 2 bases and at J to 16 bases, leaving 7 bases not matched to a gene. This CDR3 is CASSFTSGPLFF. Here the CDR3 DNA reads TGTGCCAGCAGCTTCACTAGCGGGCCACTCTTCTTC.

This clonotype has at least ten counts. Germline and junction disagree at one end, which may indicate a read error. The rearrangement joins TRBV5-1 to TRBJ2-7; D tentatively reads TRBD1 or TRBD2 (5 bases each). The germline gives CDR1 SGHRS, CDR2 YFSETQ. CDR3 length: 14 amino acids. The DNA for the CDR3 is TGTGCCAGCAGCTTAGGGACGGGTGGCTACGAGCAGTACTTC. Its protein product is CASSLGTGGYEQYF. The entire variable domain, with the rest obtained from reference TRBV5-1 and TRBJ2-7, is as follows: KAGVTQTPRYLIKTRGQQVTLSCSPISGHRSVSWYQQTPGQGLQFLFEYFSETQRNKGNFPGRFSGRQFSNSRSEMNVSTLELGDSALYLCASSLGTGGYEQYFGPGTRLTVT.

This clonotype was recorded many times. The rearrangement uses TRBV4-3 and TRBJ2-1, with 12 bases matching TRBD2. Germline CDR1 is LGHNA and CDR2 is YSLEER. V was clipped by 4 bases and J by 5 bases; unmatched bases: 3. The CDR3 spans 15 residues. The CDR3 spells CASSLLAGGNNEQFF. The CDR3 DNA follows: TGCGCCAGCAGCCTACTAGCGGGAGGTAACAATGAGCAGTTCTTC.

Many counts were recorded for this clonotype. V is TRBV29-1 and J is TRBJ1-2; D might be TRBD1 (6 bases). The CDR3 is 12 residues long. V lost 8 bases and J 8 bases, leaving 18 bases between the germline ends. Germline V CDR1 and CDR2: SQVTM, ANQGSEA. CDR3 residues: CSSNRDGIGYTF. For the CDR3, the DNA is TGCAGCTCGAACAGGGACGGAATAGGCTACACCTTC.

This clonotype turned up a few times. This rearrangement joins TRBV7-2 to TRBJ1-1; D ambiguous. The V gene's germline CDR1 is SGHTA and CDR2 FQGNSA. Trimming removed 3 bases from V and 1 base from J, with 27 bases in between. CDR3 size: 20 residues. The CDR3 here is CASSLSRSVPTKEKNTEAFF. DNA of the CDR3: TGTGCCAGCAGCTTGAGCAGAAGTGTCCCCACAAAGGAGAAGAACACTGAAGCTTTCTTT.

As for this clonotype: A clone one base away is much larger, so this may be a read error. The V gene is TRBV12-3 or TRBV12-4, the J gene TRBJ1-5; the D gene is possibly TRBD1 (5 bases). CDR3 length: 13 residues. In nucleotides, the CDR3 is TGTGCCTGCAGTTTGAGCGCAGGGCAGCCCCAGCATTTT. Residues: CACSLSAGQPQHF.

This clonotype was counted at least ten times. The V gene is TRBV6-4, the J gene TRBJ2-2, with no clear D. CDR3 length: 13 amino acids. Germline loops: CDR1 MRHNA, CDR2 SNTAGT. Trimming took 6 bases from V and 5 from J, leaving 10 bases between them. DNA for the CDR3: TGTGCCAGCAGCGTCTCTAGGACCGGGGAGCTGTTTTTT. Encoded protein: CASSVSRTGELFF.

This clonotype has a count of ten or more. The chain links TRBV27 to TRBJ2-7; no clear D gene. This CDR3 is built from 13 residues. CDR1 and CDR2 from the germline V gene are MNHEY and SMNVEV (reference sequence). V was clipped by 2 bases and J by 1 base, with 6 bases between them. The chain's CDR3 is CASSLRRSYEQYF. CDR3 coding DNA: TGTGCCAGCAGTTTAAGGCGGTCCTACGAGCAGTACTTC.

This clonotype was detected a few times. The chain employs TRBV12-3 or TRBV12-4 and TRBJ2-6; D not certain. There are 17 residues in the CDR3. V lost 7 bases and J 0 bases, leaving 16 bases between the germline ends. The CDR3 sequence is CASNDGRRGSGANVLTF. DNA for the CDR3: TGTGCCAGCAACGACGGACGCAGAGGCTCTGGGGCCAACGTCCTGACTTTC.

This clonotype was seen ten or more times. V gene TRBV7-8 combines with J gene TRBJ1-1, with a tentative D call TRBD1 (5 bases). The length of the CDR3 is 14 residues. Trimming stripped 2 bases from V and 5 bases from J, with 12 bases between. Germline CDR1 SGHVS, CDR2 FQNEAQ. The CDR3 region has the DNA TGTGCCAGCAGCTTACAGGGACTCGGGACTGAAGCTTTCTTT. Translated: CASSLQGLGTEAFF.

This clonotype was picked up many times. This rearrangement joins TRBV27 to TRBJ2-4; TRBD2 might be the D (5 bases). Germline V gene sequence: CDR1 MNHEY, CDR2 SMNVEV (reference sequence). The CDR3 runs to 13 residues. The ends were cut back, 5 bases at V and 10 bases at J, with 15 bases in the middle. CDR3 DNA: TGTGCCAGCAGTCTACAACGGACGGGGATTCAGTACTTC. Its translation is CASSLQRTGIQYF.

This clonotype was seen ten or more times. For the CDR3, the DNA is TGTGCCAGCAGCTTCACAGGGTCCGGGGAGCTGTTTTTT. It codes for CASSFTGSGELFF. This rearrangement joins TRBV7-7 to TRBJ2-2; tentative D call: TRBD1 (6 bases). CDR1 is SSHAT and CDR2 is FNYEAQ in the germline V gene (reference sequence). CDR3 length: 13 residues. The ends were cut back, 3 bases at V and 6 bases at J, with 8 bases in the middle.

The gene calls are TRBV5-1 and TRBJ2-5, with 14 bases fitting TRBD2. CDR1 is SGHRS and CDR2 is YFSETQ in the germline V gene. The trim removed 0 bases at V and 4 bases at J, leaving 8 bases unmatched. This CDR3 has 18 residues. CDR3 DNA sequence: TGCGCCAGCAGCTTGGGCCGGGGTGGACTAGCGGGAGGAGAGACCCAGTACTTC. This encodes CASSLGRGGLAGGETQYF.

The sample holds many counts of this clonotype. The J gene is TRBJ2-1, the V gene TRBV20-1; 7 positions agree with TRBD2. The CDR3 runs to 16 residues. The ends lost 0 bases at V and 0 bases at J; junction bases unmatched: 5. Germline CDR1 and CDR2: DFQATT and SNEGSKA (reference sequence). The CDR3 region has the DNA TGCAGTGCTAGAGAGGCTAGCGGAAGCTCCTACAATGAGCAGTTCTTC. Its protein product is CSAREASGSSYNEQFF.

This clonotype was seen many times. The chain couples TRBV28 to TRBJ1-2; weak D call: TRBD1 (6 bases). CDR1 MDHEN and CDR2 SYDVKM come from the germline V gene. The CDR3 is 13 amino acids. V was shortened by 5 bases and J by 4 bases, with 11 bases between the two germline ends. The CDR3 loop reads CASSEGGLYGYTF. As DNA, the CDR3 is TGTGCCAGCAGTGAAGGGGGTCTCTATGGCTACACCTTC.

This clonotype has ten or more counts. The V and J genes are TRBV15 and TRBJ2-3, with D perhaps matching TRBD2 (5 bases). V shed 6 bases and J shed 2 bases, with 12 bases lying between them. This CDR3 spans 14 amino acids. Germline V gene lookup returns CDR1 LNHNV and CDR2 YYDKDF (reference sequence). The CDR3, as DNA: TGTGCCACCAGTAATGAGAGGGTCACAGATACGCAGTATTTT. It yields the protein CATSNERVTDTQYF. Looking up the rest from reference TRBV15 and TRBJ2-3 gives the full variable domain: DAMVIQNPRYQVTQFGKPVTLSCSQTLNHNVMYWYQQKSSQAPKLLFHYYDKDFNNEADTPDNFQSRRPNTSFCFLDIRSPGLGDTAMYLCATSNERVTDTQYFGPGTRLTVL.

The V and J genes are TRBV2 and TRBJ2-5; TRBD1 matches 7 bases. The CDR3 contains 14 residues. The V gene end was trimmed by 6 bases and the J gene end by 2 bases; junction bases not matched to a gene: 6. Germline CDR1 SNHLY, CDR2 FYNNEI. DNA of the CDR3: TGTGCCAGCAGGCTAGGGACAGTACAAGAGACCCAGTACTTC. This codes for CASRLGTVQETQYF. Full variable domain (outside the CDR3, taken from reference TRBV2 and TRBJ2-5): EPEVTQTPSHQVTQMGQEVILRCVPISNHLYFYWYRQILGQKVEFLVSFYNNEISEKSEIFDDQFSVERPDGSNFTLKIRSTKLEDSAMYFCASRLGTVQETQYFGPGTRLLVL.

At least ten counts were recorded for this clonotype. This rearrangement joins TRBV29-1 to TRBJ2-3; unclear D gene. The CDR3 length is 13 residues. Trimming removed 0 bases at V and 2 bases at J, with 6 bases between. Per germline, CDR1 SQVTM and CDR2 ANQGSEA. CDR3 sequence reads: CSVEDSPTDTQYF. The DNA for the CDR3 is TGCAGCGTTGAAGACAGTCCCACAGATACGCAGTATTTT.

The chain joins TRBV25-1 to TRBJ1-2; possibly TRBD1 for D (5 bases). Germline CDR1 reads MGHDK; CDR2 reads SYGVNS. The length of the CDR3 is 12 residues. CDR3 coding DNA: TGTGAAACCCCAGACAGACACTATGGCTACACCTTC. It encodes CETPDRHYGYTF.

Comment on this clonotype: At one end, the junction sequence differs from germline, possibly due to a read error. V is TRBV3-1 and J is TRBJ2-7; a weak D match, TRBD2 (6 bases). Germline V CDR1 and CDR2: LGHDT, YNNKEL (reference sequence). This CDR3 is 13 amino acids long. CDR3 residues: CACSRTGAYEQYF. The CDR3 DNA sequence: TGTGCCTGCAGCAGGACGGGGGCCTACGAGCAGTACTTC.

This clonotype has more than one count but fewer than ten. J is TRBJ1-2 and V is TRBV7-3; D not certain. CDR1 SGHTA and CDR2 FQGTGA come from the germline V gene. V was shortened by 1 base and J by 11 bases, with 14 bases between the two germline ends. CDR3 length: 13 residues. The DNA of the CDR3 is TGTGCCAGCAGCTTAAGTCCAGGACGAGTTTACACCTTC. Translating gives CASSLSPGRVYTF.

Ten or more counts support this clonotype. CDR3 amino acids: CATSKVRGGTEAFF. The CDR3 region has the DNA TGTGCCACCAGCAAAGTCAGGGGCGGCACTGAAGCTTTCTTT. The chain couples TRBV15 to TRBJ1-1; D is perhaps TRBD1 (6 bases). The CDR3 extends over 14 amino acids. CDR1 is LNHNV and CDR2 is YYDKDF in the germline V gene (reference sequence). The V end lost 4 bases, the J end lost 4 bases, and 13 bases lay between the germline ends.

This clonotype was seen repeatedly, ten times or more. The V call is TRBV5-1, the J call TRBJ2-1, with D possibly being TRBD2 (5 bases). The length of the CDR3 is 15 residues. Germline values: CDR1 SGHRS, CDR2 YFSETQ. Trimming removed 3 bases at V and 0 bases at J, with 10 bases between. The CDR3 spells CASSWLEGSYNEQFF. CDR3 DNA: TGCGCCAGCAGCTGGTTAGAGGGCTCCTACAATGAGCAGTTCTTC.